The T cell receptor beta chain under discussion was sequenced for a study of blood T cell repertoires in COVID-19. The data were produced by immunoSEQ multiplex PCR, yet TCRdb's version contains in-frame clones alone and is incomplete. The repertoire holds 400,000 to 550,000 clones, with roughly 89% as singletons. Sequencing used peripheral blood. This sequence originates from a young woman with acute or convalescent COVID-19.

The CDR3, as DNA: TGTGCCAGCAGTAACGTGAGGGTGGATTGGGCCTACGAGCAGTACTTC. Residues: CASSNVRVDWAYEQYF. The chain links TRBV2 to TRBJ2-7; TRBD2 is a possible D gene (5 bases). This CDR3 is 16 amino acids long. Looked up from germline, CDR1 is SNHLY and CDR2 is FYNNEI. V lost 5 bases, J lost 2 bases, and 19 bases lay in between.